The sequence of this T cell receptor beta chain was determined in a study of cytomegalovirus exposure and HLA in healthy donors. Researchers ran the PCR with 60 Vbeta and 13 Jbeta primers. Produced via immunoSEQ multiplex PCR; TCRdb's table is partial and in-frame only. This table holds roughly 130,000 clones, roughly two thirds found once. Study-level findings and limits: In a later analysis, V- and J-gene trimming of beta chains associated with a DCLRE1C missense variant, replicated independently. In an earlier analysis, productive rearrangement rates for most beta V segments clustered near 87% or 30%.

Between the trimmed V and J ends, which lost 0 bases and 0 bases, there was a span of 7 bases. Germline lookup yields CDR1 SGHRS and CDR2 YFSETQ. This CDR3 contains 15 residues. As concerns this clone: Its antigen is unidentified.

There were likely unrecorded immune exposures, though donors were nominally healthy when sampled. The specimen was PBMCs. The TCR comes from a man aged 30 to 39 in good health and CMV-seropositive. The chain couples TRBV5-1 to TRBJ2-1; D is uncertain. The CDR3 protein is CASSLVANSYNEQFF. The CDR3 nucleotides are TGCGCCAGCAGCTTGGTAGCTAACTCCTACAATGAGCAGTTCTTC. The complete variable domain, with remaining parts taken from reference TRBV5-1 and TRBJ2-1, reads KAGVTQTPRYLIKTRGQQVTLSCSPISGHRSVSWYQQTPGQGLQFLFEYFSETQRNKGNFPGRFSGRQFSNSRSEMNVSTLELGDSALYLCASSLVANSYNEQFFGPGTRLTVL.